Listed below are T cell receptor beta chains from one sample, sequenced in a study of T cell responses to AZD1222 COVID-19 vaccine. Profiled with immunoSEQ multiplex PCR; TCRdb holds only in-frame clones, not every one. The table lists some 140,000 clones, 90% to 95% of them singletons. Here the sequenced sample was peripheral blood, taken on day 0 of AZD1222 vaccination. Every receptor here comes from an adult in good health. CDR3s include the opening cysteine and the closing phenylalanine or tryptophan. D genes are given only for firm matches. A row's size may be missing; if present it is once, few, many or a size class.

d_call j_call clone_size v_call cdr3_aa cdr3_nt
- TRBJ2-1 - TRBV29-1 CSVELLKTAYNEQFF TGCAGCGTTGAGCTGCTTAAGACAGCCTACAATGAGCAGTTCTTC
TRBD1 TRBJ2-7 - TRBV14 CASSQEHSAGGRKQYF TGTGCCAGCAGCCAAGAACATTCGGCAGGGGGTAGGAAGCAGTACTTC
- TRBJ1-1 - TRBV5-1 CASSGTGTVNTEAFF TGCGCCAGCAGCGGCACCGGGACGGTTAACACTGAAGCTTTCTTT
TRBD2 TRBJ2-2 once TRBV11-2 CASSPGLENGELFF TGTGCCAGCAGCCCGGGACTAGAAAACGGGGAGCTGTTTTTT
TRBD1 TRBJ1-6 - TRBV18 CASSPGTGVNSPLHF TGTGCCAGCTCACCCGGGACAGGGGTAAATTCACCCCTCCACTTT
- TRBJ2-1 - TRBV27 CASSLSGGTTYNEQFF TGTGCCAGCAGTTTGTCTGGCGGGACCACCTACAATGAGCAGTTCTTC
TRBD1 TRBJ2-7 few TRBV3-1/TRBV3-2 CASSRGQGFYEQYF TGTGCCAGCAGCCGGGGACAGGGATTCTACGAGCAGTACTTC
- TRBJ2-2 - TRBV3-1/TRBV3-2 CASSLKGNSGELFF TGTGCCAGCAGCCTTAAGGGTAACTCCGGGGAGCTGTTTTTT
TRBD2 TRBJ2-4 - TRBV27 CASSLSAGGSIQYF TGTGCCAGCAGTTTATCAGCGGGAGGAAGCATTCAGTACTTC
- TRBJ1-1 - TRBV5-1 CASSIAWDTEAFF TGCGCCAGCAGCATCGCTTGGGACACTGAAGCTTTCTTT